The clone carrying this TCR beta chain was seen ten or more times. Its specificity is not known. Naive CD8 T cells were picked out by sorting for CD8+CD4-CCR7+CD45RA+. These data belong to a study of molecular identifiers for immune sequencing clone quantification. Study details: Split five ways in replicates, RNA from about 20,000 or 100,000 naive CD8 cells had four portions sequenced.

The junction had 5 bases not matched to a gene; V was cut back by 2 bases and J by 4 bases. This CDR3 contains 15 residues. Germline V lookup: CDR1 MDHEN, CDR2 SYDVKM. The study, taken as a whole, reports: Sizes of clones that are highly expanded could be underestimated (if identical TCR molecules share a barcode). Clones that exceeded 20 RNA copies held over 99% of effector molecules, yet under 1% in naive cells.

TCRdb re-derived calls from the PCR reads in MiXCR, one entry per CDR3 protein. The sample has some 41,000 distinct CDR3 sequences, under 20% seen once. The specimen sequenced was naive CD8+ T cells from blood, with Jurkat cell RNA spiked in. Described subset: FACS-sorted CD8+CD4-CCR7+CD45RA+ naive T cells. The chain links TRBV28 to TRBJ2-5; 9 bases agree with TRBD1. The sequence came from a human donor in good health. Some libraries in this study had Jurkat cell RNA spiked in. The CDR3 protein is CASSLPWTGVETQYF. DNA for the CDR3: TGTGCCAGCAGTTTACCCTGGACAGGGGTAGAGACCCAGTACTTC. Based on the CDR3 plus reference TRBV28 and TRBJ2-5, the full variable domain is DVKVTQSSRYLVKRTGEKVFLECVQDMDHENMFWYRQDPGLGLRLIYFSYDVKMKEKGDIPEGYSVSREKKERFSLILESASTNQTSMYLCASSLPWTGVETQYFGPGTRLLVL.